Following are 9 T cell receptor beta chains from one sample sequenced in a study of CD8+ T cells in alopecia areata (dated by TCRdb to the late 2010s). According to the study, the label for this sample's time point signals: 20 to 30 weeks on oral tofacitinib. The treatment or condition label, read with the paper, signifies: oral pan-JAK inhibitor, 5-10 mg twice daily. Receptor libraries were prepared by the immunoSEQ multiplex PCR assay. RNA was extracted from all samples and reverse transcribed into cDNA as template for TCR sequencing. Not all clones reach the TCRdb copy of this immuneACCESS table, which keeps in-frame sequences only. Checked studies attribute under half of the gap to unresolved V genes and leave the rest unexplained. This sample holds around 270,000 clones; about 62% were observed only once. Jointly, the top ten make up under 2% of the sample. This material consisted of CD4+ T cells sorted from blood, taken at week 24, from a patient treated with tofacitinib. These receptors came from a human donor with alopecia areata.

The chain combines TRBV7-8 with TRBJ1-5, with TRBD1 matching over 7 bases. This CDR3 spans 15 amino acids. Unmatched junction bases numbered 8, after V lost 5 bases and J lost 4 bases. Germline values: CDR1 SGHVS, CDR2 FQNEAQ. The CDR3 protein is CASSPQGGGNQPQHF. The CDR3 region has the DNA TGTGCCAGCAGCCCCCAAGGGGGCGGTAATCAGCCCCAGCATTTT.

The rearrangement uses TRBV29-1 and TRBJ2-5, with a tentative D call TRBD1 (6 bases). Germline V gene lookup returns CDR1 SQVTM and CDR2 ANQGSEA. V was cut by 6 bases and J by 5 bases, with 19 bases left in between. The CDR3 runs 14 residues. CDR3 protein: CSVSQQGPWETQYF. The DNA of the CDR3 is TGCAGCGTATCTCAACAGGGACCGTGGGAGACCCAGTACTTC.

The CDR3 sequence: CASSSTGILNTEAFF. CDR3 coding DNA: TGCGCCAGCAGTTCGACAGGGATTTTGAACACTGAAGCTTTCTTT. The chain uses TRBV5-1 and TRBJ1-1, with 7 bases identical to TRBD1. There are 15 residues in the CDR3. Germline-derived CDR1 and CDR2 are SGHRS and YFSETQ. After removal of 5 bases from V and 0 bases from J, the junction contained 7 bases not matched to a gene.

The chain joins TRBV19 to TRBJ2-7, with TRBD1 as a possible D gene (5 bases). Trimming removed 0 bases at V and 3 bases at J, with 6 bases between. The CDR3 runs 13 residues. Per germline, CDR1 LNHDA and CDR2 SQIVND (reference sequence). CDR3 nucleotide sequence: TGTGCCAGTAGTATAGACAGGGACTACGAGCAGTACTTC. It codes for CASSIDRDYEQYF.

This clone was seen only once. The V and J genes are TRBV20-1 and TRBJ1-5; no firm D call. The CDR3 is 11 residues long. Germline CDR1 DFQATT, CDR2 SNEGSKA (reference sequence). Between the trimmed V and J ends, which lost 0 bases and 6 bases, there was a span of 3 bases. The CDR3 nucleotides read TGCAGTGCTAGAGAGGGTCAGCCCCAGCATTTT. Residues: CSAREGQPQHF.

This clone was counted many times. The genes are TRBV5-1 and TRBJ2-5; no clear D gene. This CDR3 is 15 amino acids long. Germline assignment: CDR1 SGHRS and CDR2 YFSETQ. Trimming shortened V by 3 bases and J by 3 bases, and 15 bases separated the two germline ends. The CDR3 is CASSSTTPAKETQYF. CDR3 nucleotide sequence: TGCGCCAGCAGCTCTACCACGCCGGCAAAAGAGACCCAGTACTTC. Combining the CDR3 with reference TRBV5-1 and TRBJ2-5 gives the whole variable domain KAGVTQTPRYLIKTRGQQVTLSCSPISGHRSVSWYQQTPGQGLQFLFEYFSETQRNKGNFPGRFSGRQFSNSRSEMNVSTLELGDSALYLCASSSTTPAKETQYFGPGTRLLVL.

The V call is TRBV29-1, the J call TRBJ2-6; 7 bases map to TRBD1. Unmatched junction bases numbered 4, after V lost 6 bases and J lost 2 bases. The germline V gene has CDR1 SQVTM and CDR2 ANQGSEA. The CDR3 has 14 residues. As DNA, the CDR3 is TGCAGCGTCGAGACAGGGACTGGGGCCAACGTCCTGACTTTC. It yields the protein CSVETGTGANVLTF.

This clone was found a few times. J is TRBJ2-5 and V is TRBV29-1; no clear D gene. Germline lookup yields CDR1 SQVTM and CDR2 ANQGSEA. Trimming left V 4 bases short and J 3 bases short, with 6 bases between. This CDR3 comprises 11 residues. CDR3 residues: CSVVRKETQYF. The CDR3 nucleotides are TGCAGCGTTGTTCGGAAAGAGACCCAGTACTTC.

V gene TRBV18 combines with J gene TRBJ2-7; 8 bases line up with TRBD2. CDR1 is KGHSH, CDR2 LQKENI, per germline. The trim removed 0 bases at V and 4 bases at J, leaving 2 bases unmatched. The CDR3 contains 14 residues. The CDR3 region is CASSPPGLVYEQYF. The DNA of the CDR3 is TGTGCCAGCTCACCACCGGGACTAGTATACGAGCAGTACTTC.